This paragraph reports one T cell receptor (beta chain). Its antigen is not known. These data originate in a study of radiotherapy plus CTLA-4 blockade in lung cancer. Findings of the study overall: TCR clones of tumor origin grew in blood after radiotherapy plus ipilimumab.

V lost 6 bases to trimming and J lost 3 bases; unmatched junction nucleotides: 8. There are 14 residues in the CDR3. The V gene's germline CDR1 is SGHTA and CDR2 FQGNSA. TCRdb keeps only in-frame clones here, not all; method: immunoSEQ multiplex PCR. Seen here are fewer than 100,000 clones, 78% observed once, and the top ten hold roughly 22%. The V and J genes are TRBV7-2 and TRBJ2-7; 7 positions agree with TRBD2. This material consisted of peripheral blood, taken from a patient treated with radiotherapy plus ipilimumab. The sequence was obtained from a human donor with non-small cell lung cancer whose response to radiotherapy plus ipilimumab could not be evaluated. Some clones in this sample may be carry-over from other donors' samples. Written as DNA, the CDR3 is TGTGCCAGCAGGTCGGGGGGATCCGGCTACGAGCAGTACTTC. Translated: CASRSGGSGYEQYF.